This T cell receptor (beta chain) is from a study of technical replicates of blood from a handful of donors. Libraries were prepared by immunoSEQ multiplex PCR; TCRdb keeps only in-frame clonotypes and omits some of them. The sample has roughly 15,000 clones; 80% to 85% are singletons. The TCR sequence derives from a human donor in good health. Sequenced sample: PBMCs.

Here the CDR3 reads CASSPDSSTDTQYF. CDR3 bases: TGTGCCAGCAGTCCGGACAGTAGCACAGATACGCAGTATTTT. V usage is TRBV5-4 and J usage is TRBJ2-3; a weak D match, TRBD1 (6 bases). Germline V gives CDR1 SGHNT, CDR2 YYREEE (reference sequence). The CDR3 consists of 14 residues. V gave up 5 bases and J gave up 0 bases, with 10 bases separating them.